A selection of T cell receptor beta chains follows, all from one sample in a study of CD8 T cells in Susac syndrome. TCRdb processed the immunoSEQ multiplex PCR reads anew with MiXCR; each CDR3 protein has one entry. The data show 250,000 to 300,000 distinct CDR3 sequences, with about 82% seen just once and 0.21% held by the top ten. Sequencing input: CD8+ T cells from PBMCs. These receptors were obtained from a human donor with multiple sclerosis. The CDR3 runs from the conserved cysteine through the conserved F or W. A D gene is named only where the DNA matches it firmly. Not every row has a clone size; where given, it reads once, few, many or a size class.

d_call: .
j_call: TRBJ2-1
clone_size: .
v_call: TRBV4-2
cdr3_nt: TGTGCCAGCAGCCAGCCGGCAAGCACAAACTCCTACAATGAGCAGTTCTTC
cdr3_aa: CASSQPASTNSYNEQFF

d_call: .
j_call: TRBJ2-1
clone_size: .
v_call: TRBV20-1
cdr3_nt: TGCAGTGCACCGGGACTGGAGAATGAGCAGTTCTTC
cdr3_aa: CSAPGLENEQFF

d_call: TRBD2
j_call: TRBJ2-7
clone_size: once
v_call: TRBV18
cdr3_nt: TGTGCCAGCTCACCCCCGGCGGGCGGGAGCTCCTACGAGCGGTACTTC
cdr3_aa: CASSPPAGGSSYERYF

d_call: .
j_call: TRBJ1-3
clone_size: .
v_call: TRBV12-3/TRBV12-4
cdr3_nt: TGTGCCAGCAGTCTATACTCTGGAAACACCATATATTTT
cdr3_aa: CASSLYSGNTIYF

d_call: TRBD1
j_call: TRBJ2-7
clone_size: .
v_call: TRBV6-2/TRBV6-3
cdr3_nt: TGTGCCAGCAGGCCCTGGACAGGTTTGGGCTACGAGCAGTACTTC
cdr3_aa: CASRPWTGLGYEQYF

d_call: .
j_call: TRBJ2-2
clone_size: .
v_call: TRBV12-5
cdr3_nt: TGTGCTAGTGGCCTTTTGGTGGGAGACACCGAGGAGCTGTTTTTT
cdr3_aa: CASGLLVGDTEELFF

d_call: .
j_call: TRBJ2-3
clone_size: .
v_call: TRBV21-1
cdr3_nt: TGTGCCAGCAGCAAAGTAGGTGGCGGGTTAACAGATACGCAGTATTTT
cdr3_aa: CASSKVGGGLTDTQYF

d_call: TRBD1
j_call: TRBJ1-1
clone_size: once
v_call: TRBV18
cdr3_nt: TGTGCCAGCTCACCCACAGGGGCCTTGAACACTGAAGCTTTCTTT
cdr3_aa: CASSPTGALNTEAFF

d_call: .
j_call: TRBJ2-7
clone_size: .
v_call: TRBV14
cdr3_nt: TGTGCCAGCAGCCAAGAAGGGCGTGGGTCCTACGAGCAGTACTTC
cdr3_aa: CASSQEGRGSYEQYF

d_call: .
j_call: TRBJ1-5
clone_size: .
v_call: TRBV7-9
cdr3_nt: TGTGCCAGCAGCTTGGGAGTGGGCAGCAATCAGCCCCAGCATTTT
cdr3_aa: CASSLGVGSNQPQHF

d_call: .
j_call: TRBJ2-3
clone_size: .
v_call: TRBV3-1
cdr3_nt: TGTGCCAGCAGCCAAGAACCGTTAGCTGCAGATACGCAGTATTTT
cdr3_aa: CASSQEPLAADTQYF

d_call: .
j_call: TRBJ2-7
clone_size: .
v_call: TRBV25-1
cdr3_nt: TGTGCCAGCAGCTCAACAGGGCCCGGGGTCGAGCAGTACTTC
cdr3_aa: CASSSTGPGVEQYF

d_call: TRBD2
j_call: TRBJ2-7
clone_size: .
v_call: TRBV4-1
cdr3_nt: TGCGCCAGCAGCCATAGCGGGATCCGTTCTGAGCAGTACTTC
cdr3_aa: CASSHSGIRSEQYF

d_call: .
j_call: TRBJ2-7
clone_size: .
v_call: TRBV30
cdr3_nt: TGTGCCTGGAGCGACTTCCCGGTTGAGCAGTACTTC
cdr3_aa: CAWSDFPVEQYF

d_call: .
j_call: TRBJ2-7
clone_size: .
v_call: TRBV20-1
cdr3_nt: TGCAGTGCTAGAGAATACATACCCTACGAGCAGTACTTC
cdr3_aa: CSAREYIPYEQYF

d_call: TRBD2
j_call: TRBJ2-3
clone_size: .
v_call: TRBV7-3
cdr3_nt: TGTGCCAGCAGCTTAAGTTCCGGGACTAGCGGGAGGGCCGGGGGAAGCACAGATACGCAGTATTTT
cdr3_aa: CASSLSSGTSGRAGGSTDTQYF

d_call: TRBD2
j_call: TRBJ2-3
clone_size: once
v_call: TRBV28
cdr3_nt: TGTGCCAGCAGCGCCTCATCTAGCGGAGATACGCAGTATTTT
cdr3_aa: CASSASSSGDTQYF

d_call: .
j_call: TRBJ2-6
clone_size: .
v_call: TRBV15
cdr3_nt: TGTGCCACCAGCAGAGATGGCCCGGGGCGAGGGGCCAACGTCCTGACTTTC
cdr3_aa: CATSRDGPGRGANVLTF

d_call: TRBD1
j_call: TRBJ1-1
clone_size: .
v_call: TRBV27
cdr3_nt: TGTGCCAGCAGTAACGAACAGGGGTGGTTGGGCACTGAAGCTTTCTTT
cdr3_aa: CASSNEQGWLGTEAFF

d_call: TRBD1
j_call: TRBJ2-2
clone_size: .
v_call: TRBV5-8
cdr3_nt: TGTGCCAGCAGCTTTGACAGGGGGCTGGCCGGGGAGCTGTTTTTT
cdr3_aa: CASSFDRGLAGELFF

d_call: TRBD1
j_call: TRBJ1-5
clone_size: .
v_call: TRBV11-2
cdr3_nt: TGTGCCAGCAGCTTAGGAGCGGGGTACAGGGGCGGTCAGCCCCAGCATTTT
cdr3_aa: CASSLGAGYRGGQPQHF

d_call: TRBD2
j_call: TRBJ2-1
clone_size: .
v_call: TRBV11-3
cdr3_nt: TGTGCCAGCAGCTTAGATATACTAGCGGGACGGCGTGGGGAGCAGTTCTTC
cdr3_aa: CASSLDILAGRRGEQFF

d_call: TRBD2
j_call: TRBJ2-1
clone_size: .
v_call: TRBV5-1
cdr3_nt: TGCGCCAGCAGCGGGGGACTAGCGGGAGCGGTGAATGAGCAGTTCTTC
cdr3_aa: CASSGGLAGAVNEQFF

d_call: .
j_call: TRBJ2-7
clone_size: .
v_call: TRBV6-5
cdr3_nt: TGTGCCAGCAGTTACGTCGGGAGAGCCCCTAGACTCGACGAGCAGTACTTC
cdr3_aa: CASSYVGRAPRLDEQYF

d_call: .
j_call: TRBJ2-1
clone_size: medium-sized
v_call: TRBV7-2
cdr3_nt: TGTGCCAGCACCCCGGGTGGCAATGAGCAGTTCTTC
cdr3_aa: CASTPGGNEQFF

d_call: TRBD1
j_call: TRBJ1-4
clone_size: .
v_call: TRBV25-1
cdr3_nt: TGTGCCAGCAGTGAATTTGAGGGGGCAGGAGAAAAACTGTTTTTT
cdr3_aa: CASSEFEGAGEKLFF

d_call: TRBD1
j_call: TRBJ1-3
clone_size: once
v_call: TRBV29-1
cdr3_nt: TGCAGCGTGATGAAGGGACAGAAAGACACCATATATTTT
cdr3_aa: CSVMKGQKDTIYF

d_call: .
j_call: TRBJ2-7
clone_size: .
v_call: TRBV30
cdr3_nt: TGTGCCTGGAGTGGGTATTCAAGCTCCTACGAGCAGTACTTC
cdr3_aa: CAWSGYSSSYEQYF

d_call: .
j_call: TRBJ1-1
clone_size: .
v_call: TRBV4-2
cdr3_nt: TGTGCCAGCACGCAGACAGATTTGAACACTGAAGCTTTCTTT
cdr3_aa: CASTQTDLNTEAFF

d_call: TRBD2
j_call: TRBJ2-2
clone_size: .
v_call: TRBV29-1
cdr3_nt: TGCAGCGCTTATAACCGACTAGCGGGAGGGCCCGGGGAGCTGTTTTTT
cdr3_aa: CSAYNRLAGGPGELFF